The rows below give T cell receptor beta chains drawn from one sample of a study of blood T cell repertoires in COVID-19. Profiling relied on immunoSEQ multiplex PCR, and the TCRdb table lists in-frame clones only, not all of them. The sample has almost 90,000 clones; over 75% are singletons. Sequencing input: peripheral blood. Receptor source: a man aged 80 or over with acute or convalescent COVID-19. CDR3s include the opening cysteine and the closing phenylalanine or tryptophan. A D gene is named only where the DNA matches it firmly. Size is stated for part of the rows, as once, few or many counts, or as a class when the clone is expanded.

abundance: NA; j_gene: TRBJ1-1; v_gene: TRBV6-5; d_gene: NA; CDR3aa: CASGITGITEAFF; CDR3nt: TGTGCCAGCGGTATTACAGGGATTACTGAAGCTTTCTTT
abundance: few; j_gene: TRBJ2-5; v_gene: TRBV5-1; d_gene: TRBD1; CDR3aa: CASSFQRDRGQETQYF; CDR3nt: TGCGCCAGCAGCTTTCAAAGGGACAGGGGCCAAGAGACCCAGTACTTC
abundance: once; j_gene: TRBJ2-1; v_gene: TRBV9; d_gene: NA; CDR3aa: CASSADSLSYNEQFF; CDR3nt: TGTGCCAGCAGCGCGGACAGCCTCTCCTACAATGAGCAGTTCTTC
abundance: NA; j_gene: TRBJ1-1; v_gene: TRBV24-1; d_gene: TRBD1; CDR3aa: CATSDLGPGTEEPNTEAFF; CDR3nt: TGTGCCACCAGTGATTTAGGGCCCGGGACAGAGGAGCCGAACACTGAAGCTTTCTTT
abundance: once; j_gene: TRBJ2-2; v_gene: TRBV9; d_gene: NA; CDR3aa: CASSPRPAANTGELFF; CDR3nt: TGTGCCAGCAGCCCCCGCCCCGCGGCGAACACCGGGGAGCTGTTTTTT
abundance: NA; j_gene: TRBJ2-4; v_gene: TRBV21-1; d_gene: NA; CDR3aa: CASNAVRGPDIQYF; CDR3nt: TGTGCCAGCAACGCCGTCAGGGGGCCGGACATTCAGTACTTC
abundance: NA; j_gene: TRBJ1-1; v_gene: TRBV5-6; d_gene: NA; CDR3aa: CASSRGRITEAFF; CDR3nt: TGTGCCAGCAGCCGGGGGAGGATAACTGAAGCTTTCTTT
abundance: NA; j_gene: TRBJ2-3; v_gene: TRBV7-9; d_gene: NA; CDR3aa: CASSLSEGDTQYF; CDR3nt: TGTGCCAGCAGCTTGTCAGAGGGCGATACGCAGTATTTT
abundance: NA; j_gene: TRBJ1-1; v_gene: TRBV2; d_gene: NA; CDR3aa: CASTREGGTNTEAFF; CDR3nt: TGTGCCAGCACCCGGGAGGGGGGGACGAACACTGAAGCTTTCTTT
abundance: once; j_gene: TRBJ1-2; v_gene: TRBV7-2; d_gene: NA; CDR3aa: CASSRTDYYGYTF; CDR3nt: TGTGCCAGCAGCAGGACGGACTATTATGGCTACACCTTC
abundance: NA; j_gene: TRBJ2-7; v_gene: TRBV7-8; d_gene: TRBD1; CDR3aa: CASSLAYSGTGPYEQYF; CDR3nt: TGTGCCAGCAGCTTAGCCTATTCCGGGACAGGACCCTACGAGCAGTACTTC
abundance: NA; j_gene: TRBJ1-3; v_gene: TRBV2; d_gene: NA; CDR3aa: CASTSQRNTIYF; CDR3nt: TGTGCCAGCACCTCACAGCGAAACACCATATATTTT
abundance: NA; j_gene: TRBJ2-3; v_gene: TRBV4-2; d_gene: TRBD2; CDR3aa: CASSLSGTSGGSSTDTQYF; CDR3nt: TGTGCCAGCAGCCTGTCGGGGACTAGCGGGGGGTCGAGCACAGATACGCAGTATTTT
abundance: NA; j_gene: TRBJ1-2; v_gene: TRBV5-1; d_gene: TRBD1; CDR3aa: CASSFITGEYGYTF; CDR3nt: TGCGCCAGCAGCTTCATAACAGGGGAATATGGCTACACCTTC
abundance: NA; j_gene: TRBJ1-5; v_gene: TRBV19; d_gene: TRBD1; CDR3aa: CASSIDLLGQGGNQPQHF; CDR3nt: TGTGCCAGTAGTATAGATCTATTAGGGCAGGGGGGCAATCAGCCCCAGCATTTT
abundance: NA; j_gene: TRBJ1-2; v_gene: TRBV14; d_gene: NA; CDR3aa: CASSLRTGEVLKRGGYTF; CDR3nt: TGTGCCAGCAGCCTAAGGACCGGAGAAGTGCTAAAAAGGGGTGGCTACACCTTC
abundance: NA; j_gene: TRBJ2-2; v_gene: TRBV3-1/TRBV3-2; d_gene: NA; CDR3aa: CASSQEVDLASFRELFF; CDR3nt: TGTGCCAGCAGCCAAGAGGTGGACTTAGCATCGTTCCGGGAGCTGTTTTTT
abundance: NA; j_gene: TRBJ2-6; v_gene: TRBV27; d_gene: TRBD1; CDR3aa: CASSLDRGQAGANVLTF; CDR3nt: TGTGCCAGCAGTCTGGACAGGGGACAGGCTGGGGCCAACGTCCTGACTTTC
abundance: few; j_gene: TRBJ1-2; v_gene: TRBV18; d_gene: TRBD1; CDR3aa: CASSPGQGLGGYTF; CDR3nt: TGTGCCAGCTCACCGGGACAGGGCCTGGGAGGCTACACCTTC
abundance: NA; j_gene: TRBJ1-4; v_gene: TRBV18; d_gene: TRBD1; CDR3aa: CASSPGTGTEKLFF; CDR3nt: TGTGCCAGCTCACCAGGGACAGGGACTGAAAAACTGTTTTTT
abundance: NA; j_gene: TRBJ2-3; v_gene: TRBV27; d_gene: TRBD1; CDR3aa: CASSEGTVSTDTQYF; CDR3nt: TGTGCCAGCAGTGAAGGGACAGTAAGCACAGATACGCAGTATTTT
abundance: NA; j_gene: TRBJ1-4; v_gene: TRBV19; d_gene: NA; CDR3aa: CASSRREANEKLFF; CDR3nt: TGTGCCAGTAGCCGGAGGGAGGCTAATGAAAAACTGTTTTTT
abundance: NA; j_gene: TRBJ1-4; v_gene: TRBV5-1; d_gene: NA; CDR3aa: CASSWGRWEDEKLFF; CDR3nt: TGCGCCAGCAGCTGGGGCCGGTGGGAGGATGAAAAACTGTTTTTT
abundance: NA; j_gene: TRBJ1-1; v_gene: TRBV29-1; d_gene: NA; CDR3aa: CSVGGGSTEAFF; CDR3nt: TGCAGCGTTGGGGGAGGGAGCACTGAAGCTTTCTTT
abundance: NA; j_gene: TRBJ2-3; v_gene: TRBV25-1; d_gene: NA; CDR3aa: CASSSPMGAGGYNTQYF; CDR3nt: TGTGCCAGCAGTTCTCCCATGGGGGCAGGGGGGTACAATACGCAGTATTTT
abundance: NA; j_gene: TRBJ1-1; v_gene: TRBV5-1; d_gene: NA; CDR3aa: CASSFQGRGKNTEAFF; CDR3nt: TGCGCCAGCAGCTTTCAGGGCCGGGGGAAGAACACTGAAGCTTTCTTT
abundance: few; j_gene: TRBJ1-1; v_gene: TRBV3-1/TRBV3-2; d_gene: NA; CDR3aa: CASTRDTGNTEAFF; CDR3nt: TGTGCCAGCACCCGGGACACCGGGAACACTGAAGCTTTCTTT
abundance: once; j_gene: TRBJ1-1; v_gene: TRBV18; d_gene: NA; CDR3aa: CASSSGLDTEAFF; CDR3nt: TGTGCCAGCTCATCAGGATTGGACACTGAAGCTTTCTTT
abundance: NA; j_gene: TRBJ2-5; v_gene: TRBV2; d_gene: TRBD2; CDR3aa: CASNWGGKYQETQYF; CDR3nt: TGTGCCAGCAATTGGGGGGGGAAGTACCAAGAGACCCAGTACTTC
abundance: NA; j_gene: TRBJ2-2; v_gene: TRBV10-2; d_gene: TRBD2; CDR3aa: CASSDPLSGGVLQTGELFF; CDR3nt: TGCGCCAGCAGTGATCCTCTTAGCGGGGGGGTACTGCAGACCGGGGAGCTGTTTTTT
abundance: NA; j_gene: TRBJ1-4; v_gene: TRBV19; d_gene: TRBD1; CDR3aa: CASSIRTGGTEKLFF; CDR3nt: TGTGCCAGTAGTATCCGGACAGGGGGGACGGAAAAACTGTTTTTT
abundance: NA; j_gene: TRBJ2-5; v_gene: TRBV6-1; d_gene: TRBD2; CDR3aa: CASSDGLAGSYETQYF; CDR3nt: TGTGCCAGCAGTGATGGACTAGCGGGAAGCTACGAGACCCAGTACTTC
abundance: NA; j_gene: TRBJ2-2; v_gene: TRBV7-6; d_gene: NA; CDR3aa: CASSPLPGELFF; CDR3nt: TGTGCCAGCAGCCCACTCCCCGGGGAGCTGTTTTTT
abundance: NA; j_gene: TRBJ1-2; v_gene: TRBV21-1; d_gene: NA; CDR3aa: CASQRFRGYTF; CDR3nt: TGTGCCAGTCAGAGGTTTAGAGGCTACACCTTC
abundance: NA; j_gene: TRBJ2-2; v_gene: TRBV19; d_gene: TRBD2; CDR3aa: CASKRLAADTGELFF; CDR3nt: TGTGCCAGTAAGAGACTAGCGGCCGACACCGGGGAGCTGTTTTTT
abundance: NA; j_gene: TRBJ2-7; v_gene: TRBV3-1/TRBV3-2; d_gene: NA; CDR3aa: CASSPRGGTGGYEQYF; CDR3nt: TGTGCCAGCAGCCCCCGAGGTGGCACAGGCGGTTACGAGCAGTACTTC
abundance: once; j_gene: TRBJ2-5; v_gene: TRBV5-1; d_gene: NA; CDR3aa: CASSLGGQETQYF; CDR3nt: TGCGCCAGCAGCTTGGGAGGTCAAGAGACCCAGTACTTC
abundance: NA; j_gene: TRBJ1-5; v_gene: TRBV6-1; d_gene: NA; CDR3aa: CASSERTGSSNQPQHF; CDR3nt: TGTGCCAGCAGTGAACGAACAGGGTCTAGCAATCAGCCCCAGCATTTT
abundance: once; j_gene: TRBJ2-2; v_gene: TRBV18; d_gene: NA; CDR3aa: CASSPPADTGELFF; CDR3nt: TGTGCCAGCTCACCACCGGCGGATACCGGGGAGCTGTTTTTT
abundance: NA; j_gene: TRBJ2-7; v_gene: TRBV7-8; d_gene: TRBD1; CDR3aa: CASSLNRGPYEQYF; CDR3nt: TGTGCCAGCAGCTTAAACAGGGGCCCCTACGAGCAGTACTTC
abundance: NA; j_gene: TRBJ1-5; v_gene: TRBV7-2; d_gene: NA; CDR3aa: CASSGGDGRNQPQHF; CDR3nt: TGTGCCAGCAGCGGGGGGGACGGACGAAATCAGCCCCAGCATTTT
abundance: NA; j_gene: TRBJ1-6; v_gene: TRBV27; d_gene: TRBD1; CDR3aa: CASRGQRTSSPLHF; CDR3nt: TGTGCCAGCAGGGGACAGAGGACAAGTTCACCCCTCCACTTT
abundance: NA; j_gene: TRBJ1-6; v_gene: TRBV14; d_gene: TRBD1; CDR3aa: CASSQLKPGQGSPLHF; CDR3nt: TGTGCCAGCAGCCAACTTAAACCGGGACAGGGGTCACCCCTCCACTTT
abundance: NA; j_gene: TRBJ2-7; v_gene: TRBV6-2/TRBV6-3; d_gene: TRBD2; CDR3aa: CASSSGGAAEQYF; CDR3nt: TGTGCCAGCAGCAGCGGGGGGGCGGCTGAGCAGTACTTC
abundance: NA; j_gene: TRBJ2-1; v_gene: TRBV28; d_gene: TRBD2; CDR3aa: CASTDGGGIHNEQFF; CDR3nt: TGTGCCAGCACCGACGGGGGAGGGATTCACAATGAGCAGTTCTTC
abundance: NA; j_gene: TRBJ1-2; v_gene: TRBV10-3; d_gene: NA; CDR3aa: CAISAQTETYGYTF; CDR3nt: TGTGCCATCAGTGCGCAGACAGAGACCTATGGCTACACCTTC
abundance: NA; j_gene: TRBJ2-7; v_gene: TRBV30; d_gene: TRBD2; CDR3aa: CAWSVRVAGGSLPYEQYF; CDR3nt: TGTGCCTGGAGTGTACGGGTAGCGGGAGGCTCCCTGCCCTACGAGCAGTACTTC
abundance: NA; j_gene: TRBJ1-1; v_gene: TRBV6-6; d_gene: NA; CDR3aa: CASSYGELNTEAFF; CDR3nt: TGTGCCAGCAGTTATGGAGAATTGAACACTGAAGCTTTCTTT
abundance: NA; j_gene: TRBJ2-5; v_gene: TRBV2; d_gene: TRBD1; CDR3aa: CASSGQGWETQYF; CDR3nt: TGTGCCAGCAGTGGACAGGGGTGGGAGACCCAGTACTTC
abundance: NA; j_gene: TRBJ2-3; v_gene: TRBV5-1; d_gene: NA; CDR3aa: CASSLLTGVRTDTQYF; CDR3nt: TGCGCCAGCAGCTTGTTGACGGGAGTCAGAACAGATACGCAGTATTTT